The next 14 T cell receptor beta chains were all read from a single sample in a study of shared clonotypes between healthy human individuals. Measured with immunoSEQ multiplex PCR; TCRdb has only the in-frame clones, and not every one. The profile shows about 470,000 clones, around 79% of them singletons. Sequencing input: PBMCs. The receptors stem from a woman in her thirties or forties in good health. Some clones in this sample may be carry-over from other donors' samples.

In its sample, this clone was seen a few times. Other DNA sequences from this sample encode an identical CDR3 as well. V and J are TRBV7-9 and TRBJ2-7, with TRBD1 matching over 7 bases. This CDR3 is built from 15 residues. Losses at the gene ends were 2 bases for V and 0 bases for J; bases not matched to a gene: 4. Germline CDR1 is SEHNR and CDR2 is FQNEAQ (reference sequence). In DNA, the CDR3 is TGTGCCAGCAGCTTAAGGGACAGCTACTCCTACGAGCAGTACTTC. Its translation is CASSLRDSYSYEQYF.

The J gene is TRBJ1-2, the V gene TRBV4-1; a weak D match, TRBD1 (6 bases). The CDR3 has 16 amino acids. From germline, CDR1 is MGHRA and CDR2 YSYEKL. Trimming cost V 0 bases and J 7 bases, with 18 bases left between them. CDR3 sequence: CASSQDGKGGASGYTF. DNA for the CDR3: TGCGCCAGCAGCCAAGATGGGAAGGGGGGGGCGTCTGGCTACACCTTC.

The genes are TRBV11-2 and TRBJ1-3; no firm D call. The DNA end lines up better with TRBJ2-2; the J call may be wrong. The CDR3 contains 14 residues. Germline assignment: CDR1 SGHAT and CDR2 FQNNGV. The CDR3 protein is CASSLSTPTGELFF. DNA for the CDR3: TGTGCCAGCAGCTTGAGCACCCCGACCGGGGAGCTGTTTTTT.

A word on this clone: This likely came from a read error, as a far larger clone is one base away. The V call is TRBV7-9, the J call TRBJ1-1; TRBD1 matches at 7 bases. Germline V CDR1 and CDR2: SEHNR, FQNEAQ (reference sequence). CDR3 length equals 18 residues. After removal of 5 bases from V and 0 bases from J, the junction contained 15 bases not matched to a gene. For the CDR3, the DNA is TGTGCCAGCAGCCCACCAGTAGTCGGACAGGTGGTGAACACTGAAGCTTTCTTT. This translates into CASSPPVVGQVVNTEAFF.

The chain employs TRBV2 and TRBJ1-4; tentative D call: TRBD1 (6 bases). The CDR3 loop spans 15 amino acids. Germline CDR1 and CDR2: SNHLY and FYNNEI. V was pared by 2 bases and J by 7 bases, with 14 bases between. CDR3 sequence reads: CASSENAGASEKLFF. The CDR3 DNA follows: TGTGCCAGCAGTGAAAATGCAGGGGCTAGTGAAAAACTGTTTTTT.

As to this clone: The sample holds other DNA sequences that translate to the same CDR3. The chain recombines TRBV5-1 with TRBJ1-2; 9 nucleotides agree with TRBD1. The CDR3 contains 14 residues. Germline trimming cut 4 bases from V and 2 bases from J; bases unmatched to any gene: 3. In germline, CDR1 is SGHRS, CDR2 YFSETQ. The CDR3 nucleotides read TGCGCCAGCAGCCTGGGACAGGGAAACTATGGCTACACCTTC. Residues: CASSLGQGNYGYTF.

The chain recombines TRBV10-3 with TRBJ2-7, with 8 positions matching TRBD1. This CDR3 has 13 residues. V shed 6 bases, J shed 3 bases, and the junction held 4 bases outside the gene matches. CDR1 and CDR2 from the germline V gene are ENHRY and SYGVKD. The chain's CDR3 is CAISTTGGYEQYF. CDR3 nucleotides: TGTGCCATCAGCACAACAGGGGGCTACGAGCAGTACTTC.

Of note for this clone: Within the sample, other DNA sequences also encode this same CDR3. The J gene is TRBJ2-5, the V gene TRBV5-1; maybe TRBD2 (6 bases). The germline CDR1 and CDR2 sequences are SGHRS and YFSETQ. This CDR3 region has 13 residues. Between the trimmed V and J ends, which lost 2 bases and 3 bases, there was a span of 8 bases. The CDR3 bases are TGCGCCAGCAGCTTATCGGGGGAAGAGACCCAGTACTTC. This codes for CASSLSGEETQYF.

The chain joins TRBV28 to TRBJ2-3, with TRBD2 matching 9 bases. V was clipped by 9 bases and J by 4 bases; unmatched bases: 17. This CDR3 contains 17 residues. Per germline, CDR1 MDHEN and CDR2 SYDVKM. The CDR3 bases are TGTGCCAGGTCCCCCCAAACAAGGGCGGGAGGGCCAGATACGCAGTATTTT. Amino acids: CARSPQTRAGGPDTQYF.

This chain connects TRBV7-2 to TRBJ1-6; tentative D call: TRBD1 (6 bases). Germline assignment: CDR1 SGHTA and CDR2 FQGNSA. Trimming pared 5 bases from V and 7 bases from J, leaving 12 bases between. There are 14 residues in the CDR3. This CDR3 reads CASSPRQANSPLHF. CDR3 nucleotides: TGTGCCAGCAGCCCCAGACAGGCAAATTCACCCCTCCACTTT.

The chain links TRBV5-1 to TRBJ2-2; maybe TRBD1 (6 bases). The CDR3 runs to 22 residues. V was trimmed by 4 bases and J by 0 bases, leaving 31 bases between them. CDR1 is SGHRS, CDR2 YFSETQ, per germline. The CDR3 reads CASSRDPRGPGLGTPNTGELFF. The DNA of the CDR3 is TGCGCCAGCAGCCGAGACCCCAGGGGACCCGGACTGGGAACTCCGAACACCGGGGAGCTGTTTTTT. The complete variable domain, with remaining parts taken from reference TRBV5-1 and TRBJ2-2, reads KAGVTQTPRYLIKTRGQQVTLSCSPISGHRSVSWYQQTPGQGLQFLFEYFSETQRNKGNFPGRFSGRQFSNSRSEMNVSTLELGDSALYLCASSRDPRGPGLGTPNTGELFFGEGSRLTVL.

The chain recombines TRBV27 with TRBJ2-1, with TRBD2 matching 11 bases. The CDR3 is 16 amino acids. Germline V CDR1 and CDR2: MNHEY, SMNVEV (reference sequence). J was trimmed by 5 bases and V by 5 bases; bases with no gene match: 8. The CDR3 here is CASSRPGLAAHNEQFF. CDR3 bases: TGTGCCAGCAGTCGTCCGGGACTAGCGGCTCACAATGAGCAGTTCTTC.

The chain couples TRBV7-2 to TRBJ2-7, with TRBD2 identical over 7 bases. CDR3 length: 15 residues. With V trimmed by 0 bases and J by 2 bases, 4 bases remained unmatched. Germline V CDR1 and CDR2: SGHTA, FQGNSA. The CDR3 spells CASSLAGSGAYEQYF. Here the CDR3 DNA reads TGTGCCAGCAGCTTAGCGGGGAGCGGGGCCTACGAGCAGTACTTC.

This chain joins TRBV21-1 and TRBJ2-1; the table's TRBD2 call for D was not verified on the DNA. TRBV21-1 is a pseudogene. The CDR3 is made up of 14 amino acids. The CDR3: CASDGLAPDNEQFF. CDR3 in DNA: TGTGCCAGCGATGGACTAGCGCCAGACAATGAGCAGTTCTTC.